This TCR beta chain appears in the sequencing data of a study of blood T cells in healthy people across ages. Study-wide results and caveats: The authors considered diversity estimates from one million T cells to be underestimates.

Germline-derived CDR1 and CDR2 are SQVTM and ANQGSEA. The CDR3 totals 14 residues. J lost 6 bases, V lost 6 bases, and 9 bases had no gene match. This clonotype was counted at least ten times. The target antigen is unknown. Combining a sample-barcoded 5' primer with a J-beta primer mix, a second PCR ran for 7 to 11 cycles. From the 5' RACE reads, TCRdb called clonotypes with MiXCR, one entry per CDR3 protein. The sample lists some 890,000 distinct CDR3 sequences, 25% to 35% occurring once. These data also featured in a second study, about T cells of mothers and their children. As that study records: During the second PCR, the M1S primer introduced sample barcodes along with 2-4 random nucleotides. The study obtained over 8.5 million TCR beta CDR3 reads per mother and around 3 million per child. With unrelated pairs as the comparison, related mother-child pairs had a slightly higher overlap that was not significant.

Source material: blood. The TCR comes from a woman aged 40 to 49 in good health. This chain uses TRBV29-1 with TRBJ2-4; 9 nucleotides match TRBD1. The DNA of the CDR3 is TGCAGCGTCGACACAGGGGGCGGGGGAAACATTCAGTACTTC. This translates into CSVDTGGGGNIQYF.